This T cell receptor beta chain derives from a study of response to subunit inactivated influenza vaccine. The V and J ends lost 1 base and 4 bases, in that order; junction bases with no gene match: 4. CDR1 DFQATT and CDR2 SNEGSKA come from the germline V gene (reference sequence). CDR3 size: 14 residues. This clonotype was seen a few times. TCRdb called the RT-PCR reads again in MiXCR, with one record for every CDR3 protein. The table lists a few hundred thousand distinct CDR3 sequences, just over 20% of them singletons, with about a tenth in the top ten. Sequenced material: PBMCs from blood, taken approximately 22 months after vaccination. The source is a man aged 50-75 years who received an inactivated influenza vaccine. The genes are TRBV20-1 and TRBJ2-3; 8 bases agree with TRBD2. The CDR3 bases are TGCAGTGCTAGAGTCAGCGGGAGACCAGATACGCAGTATTTT. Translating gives CSARVSGRPDTQYF.